These T cell receptor beta chains were read from a single sample in a study of identical twins. TCRdb fed the 5' RACE reads into MiXCR, producing one record per CDR3 protein. Found here are more than 1.5 million distinct CDR3 sequences, 25% to 35% of them singletons; the top ten hold roughly 0.3%. The specimen was cord blood. All receptors derive from a newborn girl in good health. Each CDR3 is given without its conserved first and last residue. A D gene is named only where the DNA matches it firmly. Not every row has a clone size; where given, it reads once, few, many or a size class.

clone_size d_call j_call v_call cdr3_aa
few . TRBJ2-6 TRBV6-6 ASSDGGSGANVLT
. . TRBJ1-5 TRBV15 ATSDQPQGNQPQH
few TRBD2 TRBJ2-5 TRBV12-3/TRBV12-4 ASSLTPFRGGQETQY
once . TRBJ2-5 TRBV4-2 ASSQERGEETQY
few . TRBJ2-1 TRBV12-3/TRBV12-4 ASSPQRAAYNEQF
. . TRBJ2-6 TRBV7-2 ASSLAPGFGANVLT
. TRBD1 TRBJ1-2 TRBV10-2 ASSEYETGNYGYT
few TRBD1 TRBJ2-7 TRBV28 ASSPRDRDIIAREQY
. . TRBJ2-6 TRBV6-4 ASSPKTGANVLT
. . TRBJ2-3 TRBV7-9 ASSLALIGSRNPDTQY
few TRBD2 TRBJ2-1 TRBV4-2 ASSPGTSQTNEQF
. TRBD1 TRBJ1-1 TRBV12-3/TRBV12-4 ASTRNRGENTEAF
few . TRBJ2-7 TRBV2 ASLGGHGPVTYEQY
. TRBD2 TRBJ2-3 TRBV20-1 SAFVASGGADTQY
. . TRBJ1-5 TRBV7-2 ASSLGGTPNQPQH
. . TRBJ1-2 TRBV7-9 ASSLGARGGGYT
. TRBD1 TRBJ2-3 TRBV5-1 ASSVPGGADTQY
few . TRBJ1-4 TRBV4-2 ASSLNKATNEKLF
. . TRBJ1-2 TRBV5-6 ASSPNKALGHRYGYT
few . TRBJ1-5 TRBV29-1 SVELGKRVHQPQH
. . TRBJ2-7 TRBV28 ASGRADYNEQY
. TRBD1 TRBJ2-1 TRBV19 ASSPQGAGNEQF
. . TRBJ2-3 TRBV6-1 ATRVGPDTQY
. . TRBJ2-7 TRBV11-1 ASSLALGGPYEQY
few TRBD1 TRBJ2-2 TRBV10-2 ATCRLRQGAGELF
. TRBD2 TRBJ2-3 TRBV20-1 SARSPRGSGSTDTQY
. . TRBJ2-1 TRBV20-1 SGAPASYNEQF
few . TRBJ2-1 TRBV12-3/TRBV12-4 ASSLEAGYDNEQF
few . TRBJ1-1 TRBV7-9 ASSPHRDGEAF
few . TRBJ2-7 TRBV4-1 ASSQDRGFITYEQY
few . TRBJ1-6 TRBV29-1 SVAGTGNSPLH
. TRBD2 TRBJ2-1 TRBV10-3 AISTIAGGPNEQF
. TRBD2 TRBJ2-2 TRBV20-1 SARDLISGSGELF
. . TRBJ1-6 TRBV27 ASSLIPDSPLH
. . TRBJ1-1 TRBV4-1 ASSRLKKMNTEAF
. . TRBJ2-3 TRBV7-9 ASSFPTVADTQY